The 5 T cell receptor beta chains below come from one sample, sequenced in a study of human T cells and chemical hapten exposure. MiXCR, run by TCRdb on the RACE reads, gives a single entry per CDR3 protein. Altogether roughly 60,000 distinct CDR3 sequences are present, around 7% being singletons, with the ten largest covering about 1.5%. Described time point: pre-sensitization, week 0. The sample's treatment: therapeutic diphenylcyclopropenone sensitization with weekly scalp DPC. This sample comprised whole blood, obtained in connection with sensitization to the hapten diphenylcyclopropenone (DPC). Every receptor here comes from a woman under 40 with alopecia areata. Some clones in this sample may be carry-over from other donors' samples.

This clonotype showed up many times. The chain uses TRBV29-1 and TRBJ2-7, with a weak D call TRBD1 (5 bases). The CDR3 length is 16 residues. Germline assignment: CDR1 SQVTM and CDR2 ANQGSEA. Between the trimmed V and J ends, which lost 5 bases and 2 bases, there was a span of 22 bases. CDR3 sequence: CSVRTLGLVTTYEQYF. The CDR3 DNA sequence: TGCAGCGTTCGTACATTGGGGCTAGTGACGACCTACGAGCAGTACTTC.

This clonotype was found many times. This sequence joins TRBV5-1 and TRBJ2-2; TRBD2 matches 7 bases. Germline V CDR1 and CDR2: SGHRS, YFSETQ. V lost 0 bases to trimming and J lost 5 bases; unmatched junction nucleotides: 1. This CDR3 spans 14 amino acids. The CDR3 is CASSLAGGTGELFF. Written as DNA, the CDR3 is TGCGCCAGCAGCTTGGCCGGGGGGACCGGGGAGCTGTTTTTT.

This clonotype was seen repeatedly, ten times or more. This chain connects TRBV12-3 or TRBV12-4 to TRBJ1-1; possible D gene TRBD1, 5 bases. Trimming took 3 bases from V and 4 from J, leaving 12 bases between them. The length of the CDR3 is 14 residues. The CDR3 bases are TGTGCCAGCAGTTTTATGACAGCTAGCACTGAAGCTTTCTTT. The encoded protein is CASSFMTASTEAFF.

This clonotype was detected ten times or more. The chain recombines TRBV3-1 with TRBJ2-1, with D unresolved. CDR1 is LGHDT, CDR2 YNNKEL, per germline (reference sequence). Trimming cost V 2 bases and J 7 bases, with 9 bases left between them. The CDR3 totals 13 residues. CDR3 sequence (DNA): TGTGCCAGCAGCCAAAACATGCGGAATGAGCAGTTCTTC. This codes for CASSQNMRNEQFF.

In this sample, this clonotype turned up a few times. This chain links TRBV18 with TRBJ2-2; D is unresolved. The V end was cut by 4 bases, the J end by 2 bases, with 14 bases between. Germline lookup yields CDR1 KGHSH and CDR2 LQKENI. The length of the CDR3 is 16 residues. The CDR3 DNA follows: TGTGCCAGCTCACGACCCCAGGAACCCAACACCGGGGAGCTGTTTTTT. It yields the protein CASSRPQEPNTGELFF.